Listed here are 10 T cell receptor beta chains from one sample, sequenced in a study of cytomegalovirus exposure and HLA in healthy donors. The PCR employed 60 Vbeta primers together with 13 Jbeta primers. Clones were sequenced by immunoSEQ multiplex PCR, and TCRdb holds only the in-frame ones, with some missing. The sample contains about 130,000 clones, approximately 81% of which appear only once. Sequenced: PBMCs. These receptors all come from a man in his late teens or twenties in good health and CMV-seropositive.

The chain uses TRBV9 and TRBJ2-7; a possible D gene is TRBD2 (6 bases). The V end lost 2 bases, the J end lost 0 bases, and 12 bases lay between the germline ends. CDR1 and CDR2 from the germline V gene are SGDLS and YYNGEE. The CDR3 has 15 residues. This chain's CDR3 is CASSVAEGPSYEQYF. CDR3 nucleotide sequence: TGTGCCAGCAGCGTGGCGGAGGGCCCCTCCTACGAGCAGTACTTC.

This chain links TRBV9 with TRBJ2-2, with 15 bases that match TRBD2. The CDR3 is made up of 17 amino acids. Germline V gene lookup returns CDR1 SGDLS and CDR2 YYNGEE. The V segment lost 5 bases and the J segment 7 bases; nucleotides outside the gene matches: 9. In DNA form, the CDR3 reads TGTGCCAGCAGTGGGACTAGCGGGGGGCCAGCATTCGGGGAGCTGTTTTTT. This gives the protein CASSGTSGGPAFGELFF.

The chain employs TRBV5-1 and TRBJ2-7; 10 positions match TRBD1. The CDR3 runs 15 residues. CDR1 SGHRS and CDR2 YFSETQ come from the germline V gene. The V segment lost 4 bases and the J segment 2 bases; nucleotides outside the gene matches: 6. CDR3 amino acids: CASSHPGQGTYEQYF. CDR3 in DNA: TGCGCCAGCAGCCACCCGGGACAGGGGACCTACGAGCAGTACTTC.

The chain has TRBV29-1 and TRBJ1-1, with D possibly matching TRBD1 (6 bases). CDR1 and CDR2 (germline): SQVTM, ANQGSEA. The CDR3 loop spans 17 amino acids. Between the trimmed V and J ends, which lost 1 base and 1 base, there was a span of 19 bases. CDR3 amino acids: CSVEGQDDLIPNTEAFF. The CDR3 nucleotides are TGCAGCGTTGAAGGACAGGATGACCTGATACCGAACACTGAAGCTTTCTTT.

The chain joins TRBV18 to TRBJ1-5; the match to TRBD1 covers 7 bases. The CDR3 consists of 14 residues. Germline assignment: CDR1 KGHSH and CDR2 LQKENI. The V gene end was trimmed by 4 bases and the J gene end by 2 bases; junction bases not matched to a gene: 2. CDR3 nucleotide sequence: TGTGCCAGCTCACAGGGGGCGGGCAATCAGCCCCAGCATTTT. This translates into CASSQGAGNQPQHF. Full variable domain (remainder filled in from reference TRBV18 and TRBJ1-5): NAGVMQNPRHLVRRRGQEARLRCSPMKGHSHVYWYRQLPEEGLKFMVYLQKENIIDESGMPKERFSAEFPKEGPSILRIQQVVRGDSAAYFCASSQGAGNQPQHFGDGTRLSIL.

V gene TRBV10-3 combines with J gene TRBJ2-2, with 8 nucleotides matching TRBD2. After removal of 7 bases from V and 6 bases from J, the junction contained 10 bases not matched to a gene. The CDR3 extends over 15 amino acids. CDR1 and CDR2 (germline): ENHRY, SYGVKD. The CDR3 DNA reads TGTGCCATCAATACCGTACCTAGCGGGCCCGGGGAGCTGTTTTTT. It translates to CAINTVPSGPGELFF.

This clone was observed a handful of times. The chain couples TRBV7-9 to TRBJ2-6, with D perhaps TRBD1 (5 bases). Germline V gives CDR1 SEHNR, CDR2 FQNEAQ (reference sequence). This CDR3 is built from 16 residues. V was cut by 5 bases and J by 0 bases, with 11 bases left in between. The CDR3, as DNA: TGTGCCAGCAGCCAAGAAAGGGGCTCTGGGGCCAACGTCCTGACTTTC. Translating it yields CASSQERGSGANVLTF.

This clone appeared a few times. The V gene is TRBV29-1, the J gene TRBJ2-5; 8 bases map to TRBD1. V gave up 4 bases and J gave up 5 bases; unmatched junction bases: 9. The CDR3 runs to 14 residues. Germline values: CDR1 SQVTM, CDR2 ANQGSEA. The CDR3 DNA reads TGCAGCGTTGGAGGGGGCAGGGGGCTTGAGACCCAGTACTTC. Translation gives CSVGGGRGLETQYF. Combining the CDR3 with reference TRBV29-1 and TRBJ2-5 gives the whole variable domain SAVISQKPSRDICQRGTSLTIQCQVDSQVTMMFWYRQQPGQSLTLIATANQGSEATYESGFVIDKFPISRPNLTFSTLTVSNMSPEDSSIYLCSVGGGRGLETQYFGPGTRLLVL.

This clone appeared a few times. This rearrangement joins TRBV2 to TRBJ2-5; TRBD1 agrees at 8 bases. The germline V gene has CDR1 SNHLY and CDR2 FYNNEI. The CDR3 runs 16 residues. Losses at the gene ends were 5 bases for V and 4 bases for J; bases not matched to a gene: 12. The CDR3 DNA is TGTGCCAGCAGTCCCACAGGGGGAGAGTTTGGAGAGACCCAGTACTTC. The encoded protein is CASSPTGGEFGETQYF.

In its sample, this clone was seen a few times. The chain employs TRBV19 and TRBJ2-7; TRBD1 aligns across 8 bases. Germline loops: CDR1 LNHDA, CDR2 SQIVND (reference sequence). Germline trimming cut 2 bases from V and 5 bases from J; bases unmatched to any gene: 8. The CDR3 sequence is 15 residues long. For the CDR3, the DNA is TGTGCCAGTAGTATAAAAGTGGGACAGGCCCACGAGCAGTACTTC. Translating it yields CASSIKVGQAHEQYF.